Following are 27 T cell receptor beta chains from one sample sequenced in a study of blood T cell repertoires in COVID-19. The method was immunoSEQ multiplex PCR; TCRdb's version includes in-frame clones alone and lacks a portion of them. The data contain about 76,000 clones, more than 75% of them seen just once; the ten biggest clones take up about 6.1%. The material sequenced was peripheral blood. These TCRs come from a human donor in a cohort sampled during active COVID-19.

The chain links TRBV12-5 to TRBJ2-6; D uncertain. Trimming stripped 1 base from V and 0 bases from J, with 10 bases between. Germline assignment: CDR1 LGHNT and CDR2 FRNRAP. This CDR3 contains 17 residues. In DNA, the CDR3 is TGTGCTAGTGGTTTGGAGTCCGGAGTCTCTGGGGCCAACGTCCTGACTTTC. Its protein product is CASGLESGVSGANVLTF.

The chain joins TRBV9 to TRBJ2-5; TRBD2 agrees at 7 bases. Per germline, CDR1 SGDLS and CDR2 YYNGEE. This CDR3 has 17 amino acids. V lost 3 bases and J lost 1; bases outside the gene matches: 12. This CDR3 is CASSGNRSSGLQETQYF. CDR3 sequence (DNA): TGTGCCAGCAGCGGAAACAGGTCTAGCGGCCTCCAAGAGACCCAGTACTTC.

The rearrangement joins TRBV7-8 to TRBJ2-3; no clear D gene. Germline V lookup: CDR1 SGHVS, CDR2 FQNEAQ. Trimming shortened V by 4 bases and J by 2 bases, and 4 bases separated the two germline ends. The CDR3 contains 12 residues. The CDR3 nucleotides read TGTGCCAGCAGCTCCTCCACAGATACGCAGTATTTT. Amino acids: CASSSSTDTQYF.

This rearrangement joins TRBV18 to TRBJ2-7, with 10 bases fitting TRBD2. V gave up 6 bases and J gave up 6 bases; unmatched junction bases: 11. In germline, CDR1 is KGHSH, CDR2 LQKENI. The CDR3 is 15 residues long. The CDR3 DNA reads TGTGCCAGCTCGATCAGCGGGGGGGGCCCGGGCGAGCAGTACTTC. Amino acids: CASSISGGGPGEQYF.

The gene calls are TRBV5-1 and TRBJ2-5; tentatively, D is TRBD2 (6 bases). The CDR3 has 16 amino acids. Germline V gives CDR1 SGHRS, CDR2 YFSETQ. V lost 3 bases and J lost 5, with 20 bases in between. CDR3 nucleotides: TGCGCCAGCAGCTCCCCCGGGACTCCCACCGGGGAGACCCAGTACTTC. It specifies CASSSPGTPTGETQYF.

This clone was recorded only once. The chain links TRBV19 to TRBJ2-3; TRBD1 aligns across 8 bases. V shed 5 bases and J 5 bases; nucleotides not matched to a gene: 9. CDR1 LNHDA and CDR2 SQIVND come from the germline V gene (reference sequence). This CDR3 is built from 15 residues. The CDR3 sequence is CASSPTGGPVDTQYF. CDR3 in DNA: TGTGCCAGTAGTCCCACAGGGGGGCCGGTAGATACGCAGTATTTT. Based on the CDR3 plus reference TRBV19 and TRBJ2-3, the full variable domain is DGGITQSPKYLFRKEGQNVTLSCEQNLNHDAMYWYRQDPGQGLRLIYYSQIVNDFQKGDIAEGYSVSREKKESFPLTVTSAQKNPTAFYLCASSPTGGPVDTQYFGPGTRLTVL.

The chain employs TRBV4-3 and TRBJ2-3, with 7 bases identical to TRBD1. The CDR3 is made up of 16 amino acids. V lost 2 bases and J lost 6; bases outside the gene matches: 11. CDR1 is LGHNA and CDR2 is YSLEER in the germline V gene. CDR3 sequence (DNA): TGCGCCAGCAGCCAACGATCAACAGGGGCAGGGGATACGCAGTATTTT. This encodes CASSQRSTGAGDTQYF.

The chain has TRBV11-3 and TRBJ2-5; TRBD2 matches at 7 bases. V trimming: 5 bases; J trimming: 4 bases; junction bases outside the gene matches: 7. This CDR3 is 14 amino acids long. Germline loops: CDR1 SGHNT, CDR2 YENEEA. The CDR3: CASSSGTQRETQYF. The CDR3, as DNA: TGTGCCAGCAGCAGCGGGACCCAAAGAGAGACCCAGTACTTC.

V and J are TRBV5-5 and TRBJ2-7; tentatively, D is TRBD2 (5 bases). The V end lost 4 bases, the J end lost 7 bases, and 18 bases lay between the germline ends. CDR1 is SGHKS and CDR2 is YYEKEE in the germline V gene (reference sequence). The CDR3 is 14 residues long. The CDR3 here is CASSPPGKFEEQYF. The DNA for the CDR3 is TGTGCCAGCAGCCCGCCCGGGAAGTTTGAGGAGCAGTACTTC.

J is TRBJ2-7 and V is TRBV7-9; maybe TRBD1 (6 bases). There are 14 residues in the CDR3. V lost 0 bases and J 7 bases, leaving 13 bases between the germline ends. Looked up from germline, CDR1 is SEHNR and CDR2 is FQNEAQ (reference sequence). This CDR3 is CASSLAGRGEEQYF. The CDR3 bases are TGTGCCAGCAGCTTAGCGGGCAGGGGCGAGGAGCAGTACTTC.

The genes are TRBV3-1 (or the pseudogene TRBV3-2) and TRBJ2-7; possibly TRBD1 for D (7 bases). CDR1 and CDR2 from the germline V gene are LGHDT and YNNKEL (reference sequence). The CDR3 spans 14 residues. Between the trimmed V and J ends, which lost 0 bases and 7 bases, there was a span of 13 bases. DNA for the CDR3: TGTGCCAGCAGCCAAGATGGCAGGGGGGAGGAGCAGTACTTC. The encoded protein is CASSQDGRGEEQYF.

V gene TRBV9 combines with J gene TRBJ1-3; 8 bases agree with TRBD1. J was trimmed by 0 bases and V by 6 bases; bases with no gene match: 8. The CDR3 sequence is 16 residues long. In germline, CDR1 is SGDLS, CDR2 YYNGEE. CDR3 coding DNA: TGTGCCAGCAATCCGGGACAGGACATCTCTGGAAACACCATATATTTT. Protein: CASNPGQDISGNTIYF.

CDR3 coding DNA: TGTGCCAGCAGTTTAGCGAGGGCTTCCTACAATGAGCAGTTCTTC. As protein: CASSLARASYNEQFF. The gene calls are TRBV6-5 and TRBJ2-1; a possible D gene is TRBD2 (5 bases). The CDR3 loop spans 15 amino acids. The V gene lost 4 bases and the J gene lost 1 base, with 11 bases spanning the gap. Per germline, CDR1 MNHEY and CDR2 SVGAGI.

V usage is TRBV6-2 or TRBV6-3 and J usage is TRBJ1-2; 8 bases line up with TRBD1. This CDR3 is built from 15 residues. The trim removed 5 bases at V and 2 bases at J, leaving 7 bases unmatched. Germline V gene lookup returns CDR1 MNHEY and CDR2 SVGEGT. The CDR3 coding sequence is TGTGCCAGCAGTGACCTCGGACAGGGCAACTATGGCTACACCTTC. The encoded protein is CASSDLGQGNYGYTF.

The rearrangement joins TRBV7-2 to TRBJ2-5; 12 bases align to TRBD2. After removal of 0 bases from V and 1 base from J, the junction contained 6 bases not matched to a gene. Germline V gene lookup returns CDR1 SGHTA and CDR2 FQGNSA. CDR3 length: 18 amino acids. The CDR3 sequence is CASSLAPSGGGFQETQYF. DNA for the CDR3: TGTGCCAGCAGCTTAGCTCCTAGCGGGGGGGGATTCCAAGAGACCCAGTACTTC.

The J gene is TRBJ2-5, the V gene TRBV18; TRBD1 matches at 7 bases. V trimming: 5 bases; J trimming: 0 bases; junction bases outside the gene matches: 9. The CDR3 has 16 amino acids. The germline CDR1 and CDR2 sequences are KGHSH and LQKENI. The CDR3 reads CASSDYPGTDQETQYF. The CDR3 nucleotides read TGTGCCAGCTCAGACTATCCCGGGACAGACCAAGAGACCCAGTACTTC.

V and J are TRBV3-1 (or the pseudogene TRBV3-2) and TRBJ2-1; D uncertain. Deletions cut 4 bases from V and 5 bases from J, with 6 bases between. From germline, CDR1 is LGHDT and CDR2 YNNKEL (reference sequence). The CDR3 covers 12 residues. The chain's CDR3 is CASSLRNNEQFF. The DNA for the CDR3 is TGTGCCAGCAGCCTCAGGAACAATGAGCAGTTCTTC.

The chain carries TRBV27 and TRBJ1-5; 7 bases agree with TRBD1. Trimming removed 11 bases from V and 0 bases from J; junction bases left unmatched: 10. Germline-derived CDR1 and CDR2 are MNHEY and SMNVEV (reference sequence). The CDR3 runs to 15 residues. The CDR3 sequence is CAGQQGRYSNQPQHF. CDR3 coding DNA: TGTGCCGGGCAACAGGGGCGTTATAGCAATCAGCCCCAGCATTTT.

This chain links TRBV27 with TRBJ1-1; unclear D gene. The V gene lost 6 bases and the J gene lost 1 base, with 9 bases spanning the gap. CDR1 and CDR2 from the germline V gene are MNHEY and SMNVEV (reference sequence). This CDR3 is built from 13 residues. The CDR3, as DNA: TGTGCCAGCAGACTAAGACCGAACACTGAAGCTTTCTTT. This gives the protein CASRLRPNTEAFF.

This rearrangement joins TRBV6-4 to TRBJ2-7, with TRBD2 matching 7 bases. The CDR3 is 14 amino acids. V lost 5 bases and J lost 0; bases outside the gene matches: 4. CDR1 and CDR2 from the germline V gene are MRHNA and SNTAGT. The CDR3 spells CASSPGTNSYEQYF. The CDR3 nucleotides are TGTGCCAGCAGTCCCGGGACTAACTCCTACGAGCAGTACTTC.

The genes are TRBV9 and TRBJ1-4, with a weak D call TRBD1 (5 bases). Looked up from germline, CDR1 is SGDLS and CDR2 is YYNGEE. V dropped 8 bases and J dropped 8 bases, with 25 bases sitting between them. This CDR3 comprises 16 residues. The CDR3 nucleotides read TGTGCCAGGCCCCGACAGAGAGTGGACAATGAGGAAAAACTGTTTTTT. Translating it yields CARPRQRVDNEEKLFF. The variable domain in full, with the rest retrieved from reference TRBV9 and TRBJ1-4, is DSGVTQTPKHLITATGQRVTLRCSPRSGDLSVYWYQQSLDQGLQFLIQYYNGEERAKGNILERFSAQQFPDLHSELNLSSLELGDSALYFCARPRQRVDNEEKLFFGSGTQLSVL.

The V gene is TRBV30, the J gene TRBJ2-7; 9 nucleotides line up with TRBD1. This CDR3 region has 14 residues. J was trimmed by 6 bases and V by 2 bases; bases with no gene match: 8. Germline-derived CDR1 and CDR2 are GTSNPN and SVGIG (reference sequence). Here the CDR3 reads CAWSPGTGSFEQYF. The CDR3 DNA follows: TGTGCCTGGAGTCCAGGGACAGGGAGTTTCGAGCAGTACTTC.

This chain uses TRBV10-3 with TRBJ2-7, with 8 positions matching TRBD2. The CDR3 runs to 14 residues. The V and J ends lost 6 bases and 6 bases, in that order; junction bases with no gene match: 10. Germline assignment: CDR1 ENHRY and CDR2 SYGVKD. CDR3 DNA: TGTGCCATCAGGCCTAGCGGGCCCCGTTCCGAGCAGTACTTC. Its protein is CAIRPSGPRSEQYF.

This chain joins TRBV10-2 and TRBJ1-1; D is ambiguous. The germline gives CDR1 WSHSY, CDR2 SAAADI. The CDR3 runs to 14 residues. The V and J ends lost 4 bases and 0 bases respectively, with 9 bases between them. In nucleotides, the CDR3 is TGCGCCAGCAGTGCCAGGATTCTGAACACTGAAGCTTTCTTT. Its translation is CASSARILNTEAFF.

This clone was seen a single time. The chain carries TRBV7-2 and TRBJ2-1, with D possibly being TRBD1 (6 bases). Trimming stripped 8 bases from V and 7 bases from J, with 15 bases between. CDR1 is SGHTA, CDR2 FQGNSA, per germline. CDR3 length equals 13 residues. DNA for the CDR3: TGTGCCAGCGCATCTTATGACAGGAATGAGCAGTTCTTC. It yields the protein CASASYDRNEQFF.

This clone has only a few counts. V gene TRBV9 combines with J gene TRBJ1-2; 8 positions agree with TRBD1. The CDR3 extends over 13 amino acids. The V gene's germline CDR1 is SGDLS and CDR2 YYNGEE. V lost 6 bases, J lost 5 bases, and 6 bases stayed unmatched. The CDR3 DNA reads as TGTGCCAGCAACCAGGGACAGGTATATGGCTACACCTTC. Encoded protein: CASNQGQVYGYTF. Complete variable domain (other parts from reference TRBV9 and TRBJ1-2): DSGVTQTPKHLITATGQRVTLRCSPRSGDLSVYWYQQSLDQGLQFLIQYYNGEERAKGNILERFSAQQFPDLHSELNLSSLELGDSALYFCASNQGQVYGYTFGSGTRLTVV.

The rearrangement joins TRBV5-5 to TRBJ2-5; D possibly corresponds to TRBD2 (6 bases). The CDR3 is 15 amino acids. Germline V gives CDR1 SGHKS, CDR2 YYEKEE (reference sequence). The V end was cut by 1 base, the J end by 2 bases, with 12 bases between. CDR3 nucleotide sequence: TGTGCCAGCAGCTTGTTTTTGGGGGGACAAGAGACCCAGTACTTC. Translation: CASSLFLGGQETQYF.